These 18 T cell receptor beta chains came from one sample sequenced in a study (dated by TCRdb to 2015 to 2016). The protocol used for the library was RT-PCR. The sequencer was an Illumina MiSeq. TCRdb passed the public sequencing reads through fastp at Q25 and MiXCR, retaining productive beta sequences. Each record represents a unique CDR3 protein, reported with the most common genes and DNA among its rows. The sample yields about 680,000 distinct CDR3 sequences; 13% to 15% were counted once. In total, the top ten clones hold 3.6% of the sample. The sample was memory CD4+ T cells from blood. The source of these receptors is a female donor in good health, serving as a healthy control.

The chain uses TRBV10-2 and TRBJ2-2; 11 bases map to TRBD2. Per germline, CDR1 WSHSY and CDR2 SAAADI. This CDR3 contains 16 residues. The trim removed 5 bases at V and 7 bases at J, leaving 9 bases unmatched. The CDR3 DNA reads as TGCGCCAGCAGTATCGATCTAGCGGGAGGAGACGGGGAGCTGTTTTTT. Translation gives CASSIDLAGGDGELFF.

V gene TRBV10-3 combines with J gene TRBJ2-5; D is unresolved. Trimming shortened V by 0 bases and J by 5 bases, and 13 bases separated the two germline ends. Germline V gives CDR1 ENHRY, CDR2 SYGVKD. The CDR3 runs 15 residues. The CDR3 is CAISESGSFGETQYF. The CDR3 nucleotides read TGTGCCATCAGTGAGTCAGGTAGCTTTGGGGAGACCCAGTACTTC.

This clonotype showed up many times. The V call is TRBV12-3 or TRBV12-4, the J call TRBJ1-5; no firm D call. The CDR3 runs 12 residues. V dropped 3 bases and J dropped 6 bases, with 6 bases sitting between them. The CDR3 reads CASSLTGQPQHF. In DNA form, the CDR3 reads TGTGCCAGCAGTTTGACGGGTCAGCCCCAGCATTTT.

The chain uses TRBV5-4 and TRBJ2-1; tentative D call: TRBD2 (5 bases). The V end was cut by 4 bases, the J end by 4 bases, with 15 bases between. CDR1 is SGHNT, CDR2 YYREEE, per germline (reference sequence). The CDR3 extends over 15 amino acids. This CDR3 is CASSPGGSLYNEQFF. In DNA form, the CDR3 reads TGTGCCAGCAGCCCGGGTGGGAGCCTATACAATGAGCAGTTCTTC.

This clonotype showed up many times. This chain links TRBV27 with TRBJ2-2, with 9 nucleotides matching TRBD2. V lost 8 bases, J lost 6 bases, and 7 bases stayed unmatched. Germline V gives CDR1 MNHEY, CDR2 SMNVEV (reference sequence). The CDR3 extends over 14 amino acids. CDR3 protein: CASRSGRGAGELFF. Written as DNA, the CDR3 is TGTGCCAGCCGTAGCGGGAGAGGGGCCGGGGAGCTGTTTTTT.

On this clonotype: A much larger clone differs from this one at a single base, so this may be a read error. The chain combines TRBV20-1 with TRBJ1-2; 10 bases align to TRBD1. Germline V gene data show CDR1 as DFQATT and CDR2 as SNEGSKA (reference sequence). This CDR3 spans 14 amino acids. CDR3 sequence (DNA): TGCAGTGCTAGAGATCAGACAGGGGGCTATGGCCACACCTTC. Its translation: CSARDQTGGYGHTF.

A few counts support this clonotype. The CDR3 loop is CASSQEGMVGNQPQHF. The CDR3 DNA follows: TGCGCCAGCAGCCAAGAGGGGATGGTGGGCAATCAGCCCCAGCATTTT. The gene calls are TRBV4-1 and TRBJ1-5, with unresolved D. Germline values: CDR1 MGHRA, CDR2 YSYEKL. The CDR3 contains 16 residues. V gave up 0 bases and J gave up 2 bases, with 11 bases separating them.

This chain uses TRBV20-1 with TRBJ1-1; D remains ambiguous. V lost 3 bases to trimming and J lost 7 bases, with 9 bases between them. Looked up from germline, CDR1 is DFQATT and CDR2 is SNEGSKA (reference sequence). This CDR3 has 11 amino acids. CDR3 sequence: CSARDWGEAFF. As DNA, the CDR3 is TGCAGTGCTAGGGACTGGGGTGAAGCTTTCTTT.

This clonotype was observed at least ten times. V gene TRBV7-2 combines with J gene TRBJ2-1, with 12 bases aligning to TRBD2. CDR3 size: 17 residues. The V segment lost 5 bases and the J segment 8 bases; nucleotides outside the gene matches: 13. Germline loops: CDR1 SGHTA, CDR2 FQGNSA. In DNA, the CDR3 is TGTGCCAGCAGCAAACGAGCTGCTAGCGGGAGGGGTGATGAGCAGTTCTTC. Translating it yields CASSKRAASGRGDEQFF.

This clonotype appeared many times. The chain carries TRBV10-3 and TRBJ1-1; 7 positions match TRBD1. The germline V gene has CDR1 ENHRY and CDR2 SYGVKD. The CDR3 has 14 amino acids. Trimming took 4 bases from V and 1 from J; bases not matched to a gene: 3. In nucleotides, the CDR3 is TGTGCCATCAGTGGGGGACAGCGGAACACTGAAGCTTTCTTT. Translated, it gives CAISGGQRNTEAFF.

V and J are TRBV15 and TRBJ2-6; 7 positions agree with TRBD1. CDR1 and CDR2 from the germline V gene are LNHNV and YYDKDF (reference sequence). This CDR3 region has 15 residues. V lost 5 bases, J lost 1 base, and 2 bases stayed unmatched. CDR3 sequence reads: CATSLGQSGANVLTF. In DNA form, the CDR3 reads TGTGCCACCAGCCTGGGACAGTCTGGGGCCAACGTCCTGACTTTC.

The rearrangement links TRBV7-2 to TRBJ2-3, with 7 bases lining up with TRBD2. V shed 5 bases, J shed 4 bases, and the junction held 12 bases outside the gene matches. Germline lookup yields CDR1 SGHTA and CDR2 FQGNSA. This CDR3 contains 16 residues. The CDR3 here is CASSPVLVGGADTQYF. CDR3 sequence (DNA): TGTGCCAGCAGCCCGGTTCTAGTGGGAGGGGCAGATACGCAGTATTTT.

This clonotype came up a few times. The chain uses TRBV5-4 and TRBJ1-2; 8 bases agree with TRBD1. CDR1 and CDR2 from the germline V gene are SGHNT and YYREEE (reference sequence). The ends lost 4 bases at V and 2 bases at J; junction bases unmatched: 4. There are 14 residues in the CDR3. The CDR3 is CASSRTGNNYGYTF. The DNA for the CDR3 is TGTGCCAGCAGCAGGACAGGGAACAACTATGGCTACACCTTC. Full variable domain (rest looked up from reference TRBV5-4 and TRBJ1-2): ETGVTQSPTHLIKTRGQQVTLRCSSQSGHNTVSWYQQALGQGPQFIFQYYREEENGRGNFPPRFSGLQFPNYSSELNVNALELDDSALYLCASSRTGNNYGYTFGSGTRLTVV.

This clonotype was seen only a few times. The chain couples TRBV20-1 to TRBJ1-2; 7 nucleotides agree with TRBD1. This CDR3 comprises 15 residues. The V gene's germline CDR1 is DFQATT and CDR2 SNEGSKA (reference sequence). Germline trimming cut 3 bases from V and 4 bases from J; bases unmatched to any gene: 11. The CDR3 DNA follows: TGCAGTGCTAGGGGACAGAACAACTACTTCTATGGCTACACCTTC. As protein: CSARGQNNYFYGYTF.

The sample holds many counts of this clonotype. This sequence joins TRBV20-1 and TRBJ2-7; 9 nucleotides agree with TRBD1. Germline assignment: CDR1 DFQATT and CDR2 SNEGSKA (reference sequence). With 4 bases clipped from V and 6 bases from J, the junction kept 13 bases outside the gene matches. There are 15 residues in the CDR3. CDR3 coding DNA: TGCAGTGCTAATCCGACAGGGGGAACGGGGTTCGAGCAGTACTTC. Protein product: CSANPTGGTGFEQYF.

In this sample, this clonotype turned up many times. The chain couples TRBV29-1 to TRBJ1-2; D possibly corresponds to TRBD1 (6 bases). Germline V gene data show CDR1 as SQVTM and CDR2 as ANQGSEA. The CDR3 covers 14 residues. The V end lost 7 bases, the J end lost 3 bases, and 18 bases lay between the germline ends. The CDR3 loop is CSAGRGRGDYGYTF. The CDR3 nucleotides read TGCAGCGCTGGTCGGGGGCGCGGTGACTATGGCTACACCTTC.

In its sample, this clonotype was seen many times. This chain joins TRBV9 and TRBJ1-3; 10 nucleotides align to TRBD1. Germline V gives CDR1 SGDLS, CDR2 YYNGEE. This CDR3 is built from 16 residues. Germline trimming cut 4 bases from V and 4 bases from J; bases unmatched to any gene: 8. DNA for the CDR3: TGTGCCAGCAGCCCGAGCGGGACAGGGGAAGGAAACACCATATATTTT. It specifies CASSPSGTGEGNTIYF.

The CDR3 reads CASSPQTGSLHEQYF. In DNA form, the CDR3 reads TGTGCCAGCAGCCCCCAGACAGGATCTCTCCACGAGCAGTACTTC. This chain links TRBV11-2 with TRBJ2-7, with D possibly matching TRBD1 (6 bases). The germline CDR1 and CDR2 sequences are SGHAT and FQNNGV. The CDR3 has 15 residues. V dropped 5 bases and J dropped 5 bases, with 19 bases sitting between them.